This passage covers 28 T cell receptor beta chains from one sample sequenced in a study. One entry per CDR3 protein, called by TCRdb with MiXCR from the RT-PCR reads. This table has about 680,000 distinct CDR3 sequences, approximately 15% appearing once. The sample comprised memory CD4+ T cells from blood. The receptors come from a female donor in good health, serving as a healthy control.

V and J are TRBV20-1 and TRBJ2-3; 15 positions match TRBD2. The CDR3 consists of 14 residues. The trim removed 5 bases at V and 6 bases at J, leaving 3 bases unmatched. Germline lookup yields CDR1 DFQATT and CDR2 SNEGSKA (reference sequence). The CDR3 protein is CSAGLAGGRDTQYF. In DNA, the CDR3 is TGCAGTGCTGGACTAGCGGGGGGGCGGGATACGCAGTATTTT.

This clonotype was counted at least ten times. CDR3 nucleotides: TGTGCCAGCAGCGAAACTGGGTATGAGCAGTTCTTC. It is translated as CASSETGYEQFF. The chain uses TRBV7-2 and TRBJ2-1; D is ambiguous. Germline values: CDR1 SGHTA, CDR2 FQGNSA. V was pared by 5 bases and J by 8 bases, with 10 bases between. The length of the CDR3 is 12 residues.

CDR3 sequence: CASSSGQGPTDTQYF. Here the CDR3 DNA reads TGCGCCAGCAGCTCGGGACAGGGACCCACAGATACGCAGTATTTT. The gene calls are TRBV5-1 and TRBJ2-3, with 9 bases aligning to TRBD1. V gave up 3 bases and J gave up 2 bases; unmatched junction bases: 4. The CDR3 consists of 15 residues. Germline V CDR1 and CDR2: SGHRS, YFSETQ.

This clonotype was recorded at least ten times. The V call is TRBV7-2, the J call TRBJ1-4; weak D call: TRBD1 (5 bases). With 4 bases removed from V and 0 bases from J, the gap between germline ends came to 12 bases. Germline CDR1 reads SGHTA; CDR2 reads FQGNSA. The CDR3 length is 16 residues. CDR3 nucleotide sequence: TGTGCCAGCAGCTCCACCCCGGGGGCAACTAATGAAAAACTGTTTTTT. Amino acids: CASSSTPGATNEKLFF. Filled out from reference TRBV7-2 and TRBJ1-4, the complete variable domain reads GAGVSQSPSNKVTEKGKDVELRCDPISGHTALYWYRQSLGQGLEFLIYFQGNSAPDKSGLPSDRFSAERTGGSVSTLTIQRTQQEDSAVYLCASSSTPGATNEKLFFGSGTQLSVL.

The chain carries TRBV20-1 and TRBJ2-1, with 12 bases fitting TRBD2. V lost 6 bases to trimming and J lost 12 bases; unmatched junction nucleotides: 9. The CDR3 runs 13 residues. Germline loops: CDR1 DFQATT, CDR2 SNEGSKA (reference sequence). The CDR3 spells CSAPTSGRAPQFF. The CDR3 DNA is TGCAGTGCGCCGACTAGCGGGAGAGCCCCGCAGTTCTTC.

A few counts support this clonotype. The J gene is TRBJ2-7, the V gene TRBV5-1; 10 nucleotides match TRBD2. V lost 1 base and J lost 4; bases outside the gene matches: 8. Germline CDR1 reads SGHRS; CDR2 reads YFSETQ. This CDR3 comprises 16 residues. CDR3 nucleotides: TGCGCCAGCAGCTTGACCCCTAGCGGGGGAAAGTACGAGCAGTACTTC. It yields the protein CASSLTPSGGKYEQYF.

V gene TRBV6-5 combines with J gene TRBJ2-7; TRBD1 or TRBD2 may be the D gene (6 bases each). V was trimmed by 2 bases and J by 6 bases, leaving 14 bases between them. Per the germline V gene, CDR1 is MNHEY and CDR2 is SVGAGI. This CDR3 is built from 14 residues. The CDR3 DNA reads TGTGCCAGCAGTTACCGACCGGGGGCGGGCGAGCAGTACTTC. Its translation: CASSYRPGAGEQYF.

The rearrangement joins TRBV6-5 to TRBJ1-1, with TRBD1 as a possible D gene (5 bases). Trimming stripped 0 bases from V and 0 bases from J, with 11 bases between. This CDR3 has 16 amino acids. Germline V gene lookup returns CDR1 MNHEY and CDR2 SVGAGI. The CDR3 protein is CASSYSFSGVNTEAFF. CDR3 sequence (DNA): TGTGCCAGCAGTTACTCGTTCTCGGGGGTGAACACTGAAGCTTTCTTT.

The V and J genes are TRBV28 and TRBJ2-7; D may be TRBD1 (6 bases). The CDR3 runs to 16 residues. The germline gives CDR1 MDHEN, CDR2 SYDVKM. With 7 bases removed from V and 3 bases from J, the gap between germline ends came to 22 bases. CDR3 residues: CASTPPGTQGRYEQYF. DNA for the CDR3: TGTGCCAGCACCCCGCCGGGGACACAAGGTCGCTACGAGCAGTACTTC.

This clonotype was counted only a few times. The V call is TRBV20-1, the J call TRBJ2-5; D is unclear. Germline assignment: CDR1 DFQATT and CDR2 SNEGSKA (reference sequence). The CDR3 spans 13 residues. Deletions cut 2 bases from V and 8 bases from J, with 15 bases between. CDR3 sequence: CSARRVQLVTQYF. In nucleotides, the CDR3 is TGCAGTGCTAGACGGGTCCAATTAGTAACCCAGTACTTC.

This clonotype was observed at least ten times. The chain recombines TRBV18 with TRBJ2-7; 11 bases align to TRBD2. Unmatched junction bases numbered 2, after V lost 2 bases and J lost 5 bases. From germline, CDR1 is KGHSH and CDR2 LQKENI. There are 14 residues in the CDR3. The DNA of the CDR3 is TGTGCCAGCTCACCAACTAGCGGGAGCGACGAGCAGTACTTC. Residues: CASSPTSGSDEQYF. Drawing the rest from reference TRBV18 and TRBJ2-7, the complete variable domain is NAGVMQNPRHLVRRRGQEARLRCSPMKGHSHVYWYRQLPEEGLKFMVYLQKENIIDESGMPKERFSAEFPKEGPSILRIQQVVRGDSAAYFCASSPTSGSDEQYFGPGTRLTVT.

This clonotype was picked up many times. The V gene is TRBV7-2, the J gene TRBJ2-3, with D hard to call. The CDR3 runs to 15 residues. Germline V gene lookup returns CDR1 SGHTA and CDR2 FQGNSA. V lost 3 bases, J lost 0 bases, and 10 bases lay in between. The CDR3 protein is CASSFTDPSTDTQYF. Written as DNA, the CDR3 is TGTGCCAGCAGCTTCACGGATCCTAGCACAGATACGCAGTATTTT. The full variable domain, with the rest looked up from reference TRBV7-2 and TRBJ2-3, is GAGVSQSPSNKVTEKGKDVELRCDPISGHTALYWYRQSLGQGLEFLIYFQGNSAPDKSGLPSDRFSAERTGGSVSTLTIQRTQQEDSAVYLCASSFTDPSTDTQYFGPGTRLTVL.

This clonotype was observed a few times. The chain links TRBV14 to TRBJ2-7; D remains unclear. With 4 bases removed from V and 3 bases from J, the gap between germline ends came to 10 bases. The length of the CDR3 is 13 residues. Germline V gene sequence: CDR1 SGHDN, CDR2 FVKESK. The CDR3 DNA reads as TGTGCCAGCAGCCGTGGCCGACTCTACGAGCAGTACTTC. Translated: CASSRGRLYEQYF.

V gene TRBV7-2 combines with J gene TRBJ2-5; unclear D gene. Per the germline V gene, CDR1 is SGHTA and CDR2 is FQGNSA. This CDR3 has 12 residues. V shed 2 bases and J shed 7 bases, with 8 bases lying between them. This CDR3 is CASSLTEVTQYF. DNA of the CDR3: TGTGCCAGCAGCTTAACTGAGGTGACCCAGTACTTC.

In this sample, this clonotype turned up a few times. The chain has TRBV5-6 and TRBJ1-1, with D perhaps TRBD1 (6 bases). The CDR3 is 15 residues long. The germline CDR1 and CDR2 sequences are SGHDT and YYEEEE. Trimming stripped 1 base from V and 3 bases from J, with 13 bases between. CDR3 protein: CASSLPQGPDTEAFF. The CDR3 region has the DNA TGTGCCAGCAGCTTGCCCCAGGGGCCAGACACTGAAGCTTTCTTT.

The gene calls are TRBV12-3 or TRBV12-4 and TRBJ1-2, with a weak D call TRBD1 (6 bases). V was shortened by 2 bases and J by 7 bases, with 14 bases between the two germline ends. The CDR3 consists of 14 residues. CDR3: CASSLRAGVGGYTF. The DNA of the CDR3 is TGTGCCAGCAGTTTACGGGCAGGGGTTGGTGGCTACACCTTC.

This clonotype was observed a few times. The rearrangement joins TRBV27 to TRBJ2-1, with 9 positions matching TRBD2. The J segment lost 4 bases and the V segment lost 5 bases, leaving 6 bases of the junction unmatched. The CDR3 spans 15 residues. Germline lookup yields CDR1 MNHEY and CDR2 SMNVEV (reference sequence). CDR3 region: CASSATSGVYNEQFF. Here the CDR3 DNA reads TGTGCCAGCAGTGCGACTAGCGGAGTATACAATGAGCAGTTCTTC.

This clonotype was recorded a few times. This rearrangement joins TRBV20-1 to TRBJ2-7; a weak D match, TRBD1 (5 bases). The ends were cut back, 0 bases at V and 0 bases at J, with 18 bases in the middle. CDR3 length: 17 amino acids. Germline V gene lookup returns CDR1 DFQATT and CDR2 SNEGSKA (reference sequence). DNA of the CDR3: TGCAGTGCTAGAGATCCTAGGGGCCGCCCGAGCTCCTACGAGCAGTACTTC. Amino acids: CSARDPRGRPSSYEQYF.

The chain is built from TRBV6-1 and TRBJ1-6; a possible D gene is TRBD1 (5 bases). The germline V gene has CDR1 MNHNS and CDR2 SASEGT. Trimming stripped 11 bases from V and 8 bases from J, with 22 bases between. CDR3 size: 15 residues. Here the CDR3 reads CAGGVPPGKDSPLHF. The CDR3 nucleotides are TGTGCCGGGGGGGTTCCGCCAGGGAAGGATTCACCCCTCCACTTT.

This clonotype was recorded at least ten times. This rearrangement joins TRBV4-3 to TRBJ2-1; 8 nucleotides agree with TRBD2. The CDR3 sequence is 16 residues long. Germline V gives CDR1 LGHNA, CDR2 YSLEER. Trimming cost V 0 bases and J 3 bases; bases outside gene matches: 4. DNA for the CDR3: TGCGCCAGCAGCCAAGAGCGACTAGCGAGCTACAATGAGCAGTTCTTC. Protein product: CASSQERLASYNEQFF.

In DNA form, the CDR3 reads TGCAGTGCTAGTCAAAGACTAGCGGGACCGGGTAGTTTGCAGTTCTTC. Translation: CSASQRLAGPGSLQFF. This chain uses TRBV20-1 with TRBJ2-1, with 11 positions matching TRBD2. Germline assignment: CDR1 DFQATT and CDR2 SNEGSKA (reference sequence). The CDR3 is 16 residues long. V dropped 3 bases and J dropped 12; count of bases not matched to a gene: 16.

This clonotype was seen ten or more times. This chain connects TRBV20-1 to TRBJ2-5, with D maybe TRBD2 (5 bases). The V end was cut by 5 bases, the J end by 2 bases, with 15 bases between. Germline V CDR1 and CDR2: DFQATT, SNEGSKA (reference sequence). This CDR3 has 14 amino acids. CDR3 coding DNA: TGCAGTGCTGCGGGTAGCGCTTCACAAGAGACCCAGTACTTC. It translates to CSAAGSASQETQYF.

This clonotype was observed a handful of times. The chain couples TRBV9 to TRBJ1-2, with 12 bases identical to TRBD1. Germline assignment: CDR1 SGDLS and CDR2 YYNGEE. Germline trimming cut 1 base from V and 8 bases from J; bases unmatched to any gene: 6. The CDR3 consists of 15 residues. DNA for the CDR3: TGTGCCAGCAGCGTACTTGGGACAGGGGGCGAGGGCTACACCTTC. This codes for CASSVLGTGGEGYTF.

This clonotype was observed a few times. The rearrangement uses TRBV9 and TRBJ2-7, with D perhaps matching TRBD1 (5 bases). The CDR3 has 13 residues. V was trimmed by 3 bases and J by 0 bases, leaving 7 bases between them. Germline V gives CDR1 SGDLS, CDR2 YYNGEE. CDR3 nucleotide sequence: TGTGCCAGCAGCGCCGGACACTCCTACGAGCAGTACTTC. It specifies CASSAGHSYEQYF. Looking up the rest from reference TRBV9 and TRBJ2-7 gives the full variable domain: DSGVTQTPKHLITATGQRVTLRCSPRSGDLSVYWYQQSLDQGLQFLIQYYNGEERAKGNILERFSAQQFPDLHSELNLSSLELGDSALYFCASSAGHSYEQYFGPGTRLTVT.

The CDR3: CASSQGLAVNTEAFF. CDR3 nucleotide sequence: TGCGCCAGCAGCCAAGGGCTTGCGGTGAACACTGAAGCTTTCTTT. The chain combines TRBV4-3 with TRBJ1-1; D gene ambiguous. The germline V gene encodes CDR1 LGHNA and CDR2 YSLEER. CDR3 length equals 15 residues. V lost 1 base and J lost 0, with 9 bases in between.

This chain connects TRBV27 to TRBJ2-6; no definite D call. V lost 8 bases and J lost 0, with 11 bases in between. Germline CDR1 and CDR2: MNHEY and SMNVEV (reference sequence). The CDR3 runs to 15 residues. CDR3 nucleotides: TGTGCCAGCGGAAGACACCTCTCTGGGGCCAACGTCCTGACTTTC. Amino acid sequence: CASGRHLSGANVLTF. Looking up the rest from reference TRBV27 and TRBJ2-6 gives the full variable domain: EAQVTQNPRYLITVTGKKLTVTCSQNMNHEYMSWYRQDPGLGLRQIYYSMNVEVTDKGDVPEGYKVSRKEKRNFPLILESPSPNQTSLYFCASGRHLSGANVLTFGAGSRLTVL.

V usage is TRBV18 and J usage is TRBJ1-1; weak D call: TRBD1 (5 bases). There are 14 residues in the CDR3. Germline loops: CDR1 KGHSH, CDR2 LQKENI. V gave up 8 bases and J gave up 3 bases, with 16 bases separating them. CDR3 in amino acids: CASAEGGADTEAFF. Here the CDR3 DNA reads TGTGCCAGCGCAGAGGGAGGGGCGGACACTGAAGCTTTCTTT.

This clonotype has more than one count but fewer than ten. This chain connects TRBV6-5 to TRBJ1-2, with a weak D call TRBD1 (5 bases). The germline V gene encodes CDR1 MNHEY and CDR2 SVGAGI. The ends were cut back, 5 bases at V and 4 bases at J, with 11 bases in the middle. This CDR3 region has 13 residues. The CDR3 nucleotides are TGTGCCAGCAGTAACAAGGGGACCTATGGCTACACCTTC. As protein: CASSNKGTYGYTF.